This is a list of T cell receptor beta chains from one sample in a study of T cell responses to AZD1222 COVID-19 vaccine. Libraries were prepared by immunoSEQ multiplex PCR; TCRdb keeps only in-frame clonotypes and omits some of them. The sample lists some 100,000 clones, about 86% occurring once. Specimen: peripheral blood, collected on day 0 of AZD1222 vaccination. The receptors stem from an adult in good health. The CDR3 runs from the conserved cysteine through the conserved F or W. The D gene is left open where the match is weak. Some rows mark clone size as missing; the rest say once, few, many or name a class of expanded clone.

v_call: TRBV6-2/TRBV6-3; d_call: NA; clone_size: NA; j_call: TRBJ2-7; cdr3_aa: CASSFGLPTHEQYF; cdr3_nt: TGTGCCAGCAGTTTCGGACTCCCCACCCACGAGCAGTACTTC
v_call: TRBV28; d_call: TRBD1; clone_size: NA; j_call: TRBJ2-3; cdr3_aa: CASRRQTGGRFTDTQYF; cdr3_nt: TGTGCCAGCAGACGACAGACAGGGGGTCGTTTTACAGATACGCAGTATTTT
v_call: TRBV9; d_call: TRBD2; clone_size: NA; j_call: TRBJ2-5; cdr3_aa: CASSAPRGGKETQYF; cdr3_nt: TGTGCCAGCAGCGCCCCCCGCGGGGGAAAAGAGACCCAGTACTTC
v_call: TRBV5-6; d_call: TRBD1; clone_size: NA; j_call: TRBJ1-2; cdr3_aa: CASSGWGQRVAYGYTF; cdr3_nt: TGTGCCAGCAGCGGATGGGGACAGCGAGTAGCCTATGGCTACACCTTC
v_call: TRBV29-1; d_call: NA; clone_size: NA; j_call: TRBJ1-2; cdr3_aa: CSVGLDGVYGYTF; cdr3_nt: TGCAGCGTTGGATTGGACGGAGTCTATGGCTACACCTTC
v_call: TRBV5-4; d_call: TRBD1; clone_size: NA; j_call: TRBJ1-2; cdr3_aa: CASSPGQGAWGYTF; cdr3_nt: TGTGCCAGCAGCCCGGGACAGGGGGCGTGGGGCTACACCTTC
v_call: TRBV19; d_call: NA; clone_size: NA; j_call: TRBJ2-5; cdr3_aa: CASSKTRDAGETQYF; cdr3_nt: TGTGCCAGTAGTAAGACACGGGACGCGGGGGAGACCCAGTACTTC
v_call: TRBV5-1; d_call: NA; clone_size: NA; j_call: TRBJ1-1; cdr3_aa: CASNASPPRPEAFF; cdr3_nt: TGCGCCAGCAACGCGTCCCCCCCCCGGCCTGAAGCTTTCTTT
v_call: TRBV5-1; d_call: NA; clone_size: NA; j_call: TRBJ1-2; cdr3_aa: CASSPGPNSYGYTF; cdr3_nt: TGCGCCAGCAGCCCGGGACCAAACAGTTATGGCTACACCTTC
v_call: TRBV4-1; d_call: NA; clone_size: NA; j_call: TRBJ2-7; cdr3_aa: CASSQDDRFYEQYF; cdr3_nt: TGCGCCAGCAGCCAAGACGACAGATTCTACGAGCAGTACTTC
v_call: TRBV12-3/TRBV12-4; d_call: NA; clone_size: once; j_call: TRBJ1-2; cdr3_aa: CASSPGPSGYTF; cdr3_nt: TGTGCCAGCAGTCCCGGTCCTTCAGGCTACACCTTC